This T cell receptor (beta chain) was captured by sequencing in a study of regulatory T cells in long-lasting Graves disease. Time point: persistent/refractory GD, antithyroid drugs over 5 years with positive TRAb. Extracted PBMC RNA gave rise to the TCR library. The CDR3 spans 15 residues. Germline-derived CDR1 and CDR2 are KGHSY and FQNENV. Trimming shortened V by 0 bases and J by 8 bases, and 14 bases separated the two germline ends. Arm-PCR of CDR3 regions and iRepertoire HTBI primers were used to build TCR beta libraries. Each CDR3 protein is one row after TCRdb ran MiXCR on the multiplex PCR reads. This sample yields nearly 350,000 distinct CDR3 sequences, of which roughly 21% are seen a single time; 25% to 35% belongs to the top ten.

The origin of this receptor is a female donor with Graves disease. The J gene is TRBJ1-3, the V gene TRBV16, with a tentative D call TRBD1 (6 bases). Specimen: peripheral blood mononuclear cells (PBMCs), collected when the disease was refractory, from a patient treated with antithyroid drugs. For the CDR3, the DNA is TGTGCCAGCAGCCAATCGGGGCAGGGGCGATACACCATATATTTT. This sequence encodes CASSQSGQGRYTIYF.